This entry describes one TCR beta chain. Antigen specificity is unknown. These data come from a study of T-cell reconstitution after alpha-beta-depleted transplantation in children. Study observations and caveats: Expanded graft clones numbering several hundred reportedly gave rise to alpha-beta T cells about two months after transplant. T-cell counts and diversity at one year post-transplant came mainly from newly produced T cells.

V shed 6 bases and J 5 bases; nucleotides not matched to a gene: 7. The CDR3 loop spans 13 amino acids. Germline CDR1 MNHEY, CDR2 SMNVEV (reference sequence). A library of TCRbeta sequences, prepared with unique molecular identifiers, was generated. Each CDR3 protein gets one entry after TCRdb re-called the PCR reads with MiXCR. The repertoire consists of approximately 490,000 distinct CDR3 sequences, with roughly a tenth occurring once and the leading ten covering just over 2%. Sequencing used PBMCs, obtained before TCRalphabeta/CD19-depleted stem cell transplant. The source of this sequence is a child aged 2 to 15 with inherited bone marrow failure, due to receive a stem cell transplant. The chain uses TRBV27 and TRBJ2-7; 7 nucleotides align to TRBD1. This chain's CDR3 is CASSDRVGNEQYF. For the CDR3, the DNA is TGTGCCAGCAGCGACAGGGTAGGCAACGAGCAGTACTTC.